This is a list of T cell receptor beta chains from one sample in a study of blood T cell repertoires in COVID-19. Only in-frame clones appear in the TCRdb table, and some are missing; sequencing was by immunoSEQ multiplex PCR. The table shows about 54,000 clones, with about four fifths occurring only once. Sequencing used peripheral blood. The receptors were sampled from a woman aged 55-70 years with acute or convalescent COVID-19. The CDR3 runs from the conserved cysteine through the conserved F or W.

j_gene: TRBJ2-2
v_gene: TRBV7-8
CDR3aa: CASSFMGAANTGELFF

j_gene: TRBJ1-6
v_gene: TRBV27
CDR3aa: CASTDRSSYNSPLHF

j_gene: TRBJ1-5
v_gene: TRBV12-3/TRBV12-4
CDR3aa: CASGSRVRPQHF

j_gene: TRBJ1-5
v_gene: TRBV27
CDR3aa: CASSPGQSRSNQPQHF

j_gene: TRBJ2-3
v_gene: TRBV3-1/TRBV3-2
CDR3aa: CASSQGPLAADTQYF

j_gene: TRBJ1-5
v_gene: TRBV19
CDR3aa: CASSRQITIDSNQPQHF

j_gene: TRBJ1-2
v_gene: TRBV18
CDR3aa: CASSPWDRGFNYGYTF

j_gene: TRBJ1-2
v_gene: TRBV30
CDR3aa: CAWSVEGALGYTF

j_gene: TRBJ2-7
v_gene: TRBV29-1
CDR3aa: CSVAQGGEQYF

j_gene: TRBJ1-3
v_gene: TRBV5-1
CDR3aa: CASSLDGGTGNTIYF

j_gene: TRBJ2-1
v_gene: TRBV28
CDR3aa: CASSFLGQTNEQFF

j_gene: TRBJ2-3
v_gene: TRBV29-1
CDR3aa: CSVGHRGTDTQYF

j_gene: TRBJ2-1
v_gene: TRBV28
CDR3aa: CASLRGENYNEQFF

j_gene: TRBJ1-1
v_gene: TRBV12-3/TRBV12-4
CDR3aa: CASKRGGGEAFF

j_gene: TRBJ1-6
v_gene: TRBV5-8
CDR3aa: CASSEDRGLNNSPLHF

j_gene: TRBJ2-5
v_gene: TRBV5-4
CDR3aa: CASSFPGLEETQYF

j_gene: TRBJ1-2
v_gene: TRBV7-2
CDR3aa: CASSFREVLNYGYTF

j_gene: TRBJ2-5
v_gene: TRBV19
CDR3aa: CASNNGRNQETQYF

j_gene: TRBJ2-1
v_gene: TRBV4-1
CDR3aa: CASSPTGTAYNEQFF

j_gene: TRBJ2-7
v_gene: TRBV7-6
CDR3aa: CASSFTPAYEQYF

j_gene: TRBJ2-7
v_gene: TRBV5-1
CDR3aa: CASSLDPGLGSYEQYF

j_gene: TRBJ1-6
v_gene: TRBV4-2
CDR3aa: CASTHARGLNSPLHF

j_gene: TRBJ2-2
v_gene: TRBV2
CDR3aa: CASGISGVTGELFF